This TCR beta chain was recovered during a study of response to subunit inactivated influenza vaccine. Study results and caveats: Each seasonal flu vaccination may recruit only limited new T cells, authors suggested.

This CDR3 has 13 amino acids. Germline lookup yields CDR1 LGHNA and CDR2 YSLEER. V lost 4 bases and J lost 4, with 8 bases in between. With regard to this clonotype: Antigen specificity is unknown.

TCRdb re-analysed the RT-PCR reads in MiXCR, keeping a single row per CDR3 protein. The profile covers about 700,000 distinct CDR3 sequences, with approximately 15% appearing a single time and 5.5% to 7% taken by the ten largest. This receptor was taken from a middle-aged man who received an inactivated influenza vaccine. The V call is TRBV4-3, the J call TRBJ2-4; either TRBD1 or TRBD2 may fit D (5 bases each). Material: PBMCs from blood, obtained 14 days before vaccination. This CDR3 is CASSRDRKNIQYF. CDR3 DNA sequence: TGCGCCAGCAGCCGGGACCGAAAAAACATTCAGTACTTC.